Sequencing of this T cell receptor beta chain was carried out in a study of blood T cell repertoires in COVID-19. Original processing notes: Estimation of nucleated cell counts relied on the amplification of reference gene primers. Clones were read by immunoSEQ multiplex PCR, and TCRdb kept only the in-frame ones, dropping some. That table is the source of V, J and clone size, and D and trimming were worked out from the DNA. Of fewer than 90,000 clones listed, over 90% were seen once; the top ten hold about 4.7%. V lost 4 bases and J lost 5; bases outside the gene matches: 16. Germline V gene sequence: CDR1 SGHAT, CDR2 FQNNGV. CDR3 length equals 19 residues.

Sequenced sample: peripheral blood. The clonotype comes from a human donor with active COVID-19. The donor label of this sample is uncertain. The V and J genes are TRBV11-2 and TRBJ2-2; TRBD1 agrees at 10 bases. This CDR3 is CASSSTTPDRGRITGELFF. The CDR3 DNA follows: TGTGCCAGCAGCTCCACCACCCCAGACAGGGGGCGCATTACCGGGGAGCTGTTTTTT.